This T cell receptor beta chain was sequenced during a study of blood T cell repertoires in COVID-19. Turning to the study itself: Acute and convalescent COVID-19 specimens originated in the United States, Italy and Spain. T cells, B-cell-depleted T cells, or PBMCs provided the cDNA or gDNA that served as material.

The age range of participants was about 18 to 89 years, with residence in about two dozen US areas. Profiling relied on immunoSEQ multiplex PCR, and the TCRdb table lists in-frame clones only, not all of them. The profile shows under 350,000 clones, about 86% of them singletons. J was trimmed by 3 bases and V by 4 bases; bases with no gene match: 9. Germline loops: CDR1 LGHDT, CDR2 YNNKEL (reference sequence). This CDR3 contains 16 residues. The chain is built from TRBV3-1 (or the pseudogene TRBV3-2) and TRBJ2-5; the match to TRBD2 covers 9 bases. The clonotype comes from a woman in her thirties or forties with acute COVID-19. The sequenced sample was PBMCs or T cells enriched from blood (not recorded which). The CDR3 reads CASSLYPSGAKETQYF. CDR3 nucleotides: TGTGCCAGCAGCCTCTACCCTAGCGGGGCGAAAGAGACCCAGTACTTC.